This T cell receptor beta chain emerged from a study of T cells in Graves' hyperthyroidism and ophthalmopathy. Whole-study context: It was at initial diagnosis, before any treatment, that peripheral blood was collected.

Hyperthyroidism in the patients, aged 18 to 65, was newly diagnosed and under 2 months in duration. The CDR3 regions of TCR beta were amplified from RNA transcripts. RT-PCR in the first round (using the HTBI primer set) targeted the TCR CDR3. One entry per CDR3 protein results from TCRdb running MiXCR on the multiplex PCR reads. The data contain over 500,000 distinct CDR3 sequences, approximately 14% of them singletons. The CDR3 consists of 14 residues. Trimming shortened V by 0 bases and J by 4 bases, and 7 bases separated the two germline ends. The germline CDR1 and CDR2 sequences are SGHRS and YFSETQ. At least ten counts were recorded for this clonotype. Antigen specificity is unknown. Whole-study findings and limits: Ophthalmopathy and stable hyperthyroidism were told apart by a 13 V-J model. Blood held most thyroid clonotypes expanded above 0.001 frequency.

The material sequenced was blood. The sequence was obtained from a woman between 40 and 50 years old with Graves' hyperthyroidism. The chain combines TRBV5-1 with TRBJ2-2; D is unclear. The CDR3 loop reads CASSLDSFTGELFF. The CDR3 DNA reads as TGCGCCAGCAGCTTGGACAGTTTCACCGGGGAGCTGTTTTTT.